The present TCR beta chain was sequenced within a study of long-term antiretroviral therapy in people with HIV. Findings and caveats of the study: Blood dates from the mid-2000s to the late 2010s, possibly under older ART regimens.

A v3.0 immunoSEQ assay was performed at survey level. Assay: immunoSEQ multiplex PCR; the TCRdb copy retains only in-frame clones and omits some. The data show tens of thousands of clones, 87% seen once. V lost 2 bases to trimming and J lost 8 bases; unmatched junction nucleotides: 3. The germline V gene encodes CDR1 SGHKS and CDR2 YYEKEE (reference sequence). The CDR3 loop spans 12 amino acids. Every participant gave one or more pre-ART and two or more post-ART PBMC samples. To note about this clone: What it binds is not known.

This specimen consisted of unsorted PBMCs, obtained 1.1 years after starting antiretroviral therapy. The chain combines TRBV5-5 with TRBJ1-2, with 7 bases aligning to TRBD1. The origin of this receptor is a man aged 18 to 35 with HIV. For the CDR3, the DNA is TGTGCCAGCAGCTTTGACAGGGAGGGCTACACCTTC. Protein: CASSFDREGYTF. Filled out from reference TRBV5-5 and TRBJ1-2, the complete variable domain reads DAGVTQSPTHLIKTRGQQVTLRCSPISGHKSVSWYQQVLGQGPQFIFQYYEKEERGRGNFPDRFSARQFPNYSSELNVNALLLGDSALYLCASSFDREGYTFGSGTRLTVV.